Presented here are 22 T cell receptor beta chains from one specimen sequenced in a study of T cell responses to AZD1222 COVID-19 vaccine (dated by TCRdb to the early 2020s). Library creation used the immunoSEQ multiplex PCR assay. This immuneACCESS table, as held by TCRdb, lists in-frame sequences with V and J called but not all clones. Of the missing ones, under half trace to an unresolved V gene in checked studies; the others have no known cause. Across this sample there are under 150,000 clones, with around 90% seen only once. The ten largest account for around 3% of the sample. Read against the paper, the sample's time point label means: baseline before first vaccination. Sequences were derived from peripheral blood, sampled on day 0 of AZD1222 vaccination. The receptors stem from an adult in good health.

The rearrangement links TRBV7-9 to TRBJ1-2; D gene ambiguous. CDR3 length: 13 amino acids. Germline V gives CDR1 SEHNR, CDR2 FQNEAQ (reference sequence). Trimming stripped 1 base from V and 6 bases from J, with 9 bases between. CDR3 residues: CASSLGAGDGYTF. DNA of the CDR3: TGTGCCAGCAGCTTAGGTGCCGGGGATGGCTACACCTTC.

The chain is built from TRBV5-1 and TRBJ2-3, with D perhaps TRBD2 (7 bases). V was shortened by 6 bases and J by 1 base, with 12 bases between the two germline ends. This CDR3 has 14 residues. Germline V gene data show CDR1 as SGHRS and CDR2 as YFSETQ. For the CDR3, the DNA is TGCGCCAGCAACCGCGGGGGCCGCACAGATACGCAGTATTTT. Protein sequence: CASNRGGRTDTQYF.

The V and J genes are TRBV10-2 and TRBJ1-2; D might be TRBD1 (5 bases). Germline V gene lookup returns CDR1 WSHSY and CDR2 SAAADI. There are 14 residues in the CDR3. V lost 4 bases and J lost 8, with 17 bases in between. The CDR3 here is CASSAAGLLWGYTF. As DNA, the CDR3 is TGCGCCAGCAGTGCCGCAGGGTTGCTTTGGGGCTACACCTTC.

The chain couples TRBV5-1 to TRBJ2-5; D tentatively reads TRBD1 or TRBD2 (5 bases each). V was trimmed by 0 bases and J by 5 bases, leaving 17 bases between them. The CDR3 consists of 16 residues. The germline CDR1 and CDR2 sequences are SGHRS and YFSETQ. The CDR3 region has the DNA TGCGCCAGCAGCTTGGTTAGGGGCGGATCGGGGGAGACCCAGTACTTC. The encoded protein is CASSLVRGGSGETQYF.

This clone was recorded only once. This chain links TRBV11-2 with TRBJ1-2; no clear D. The germline V gene encodes CDR1 SGHAT and CDR2 FQNNGV. The CDR3 runs to 16 residues. V shed 7 bases and J shed 3 bases, with 21 bases lying between them. CDR3 sequence (DNA): TGTGCCAGCACCCCTATGGGAGGTGTGGGGTACTATGGCTACACCTTC. Translating it yields CASTPMGGVGYYGYTF.

The rearrangement links TRBV6-5 to TRBJ1-1; D ambiguous. The CDR3 sequence is 13 residues long. From germline, CDR1 is MNHEY and CDR2 SVGAGI. Trimming left V 6 bases short and J 4 bases short, with 12 bases between. DNA of the CDR3: TGTGCCAGCAGAGGGCAAATCCTCACTGAAGCTTTCTTT. Amino acids: CASRGQILTEAFF.

This clone has just one count. V gene TRBV7-2 combines with J gene TRBJ1-2; the D is unclear. Germline values: CDR1 SGHTA, CDR2 FQGNSA. The length of the CDR3 is 12 residues. Trimming pared 1 base from V and 7 bases from J, leaving 7 bases between. The DNA of the CDR3 is TGTGCCAGCAGCTTAGGTGTCACTGGCTACACCTTC. Protein: CASSLGVTGYTF.

The chain has TRBV7-8 and TRBJ2-2; possibly TRBD2 for D (5 bases). Germline CDR1 reads SGHVS; CDR2 reads FQNEAQ. The CDR3 sequence is 17 residues long. The V end lost 4 bases, the J end lost 0 bases, and 15 bases lay between the germline ends. In nucleotides, the CDR3 is TGTGCCAGCAGCTACCCCCGGACGGAGGCGAACACCGGGGAGCTGTTTTTT. Amino acids: CASSYPRTEANTGELFF.

V usage is TRBV4-1 and J usage is TRBJ1-2, with D unresolved. The CDR3 has 15 residues. Germline CDR1 and CDR2: MGHRA and YSYEKL. V lost 0 bases and J 3 bases, leaving 11 bases between the germline ends. The CDR3 DNA reads as TGCGCCAGCAGCCAAGATGGACGGTGGCACTATGGCTACACCTTC. It translates to CASSQDGRWHYGYTF.

The chain couples TRBV6-5 to TRBJ2-3; D is ambiguous. V gave up 7 bases and J gave up 3 bases, with 8 bases separating them. Germline V CDR1 and CDR2: MNHEY, SVGAGI. The CDR3 loop spans 12 amino acids. CDR3 DNA: TGTGCCAGCACCCACACGACAGATACGCAGTATTTT. Protein product: CASTHTTDTQYF.

The rearrangement joins TRBV11-1 to TRBJ2-5, with D tentatively TRBD2 (5 bases). The length of the CDR3 is 16 residues. V was trimmed by 6 bases and J by 2 bases, leaving 19 bases between them. Germline CDR1 SGHAT, CDR2 FQDESV (reference sequence). The CDR3 sequence: CASSHGQIWEQETQYF. The CDR3 coding sequence is TGTGCCAGCAGTCACGGCCAGATCTGGGAGCAAGAGACCCAGTACTTC.

The chain couples TRBV9 to TRBJ2-1; tentative D call: TRBD1 (6 bases). Trimming pared 0 bases from V and 2 bases from J, leaving 12 bases between. Germline V gene lookup returns CDR1 SGDLS and CDR2 YYNGEE. CDR3 size: 16 residues. CDR3 DNA sequence: TGTGCCAGCAGCGTAGAGGGGACATATACCTACAATGAGCAGTTCTTC. It encodes CASSVEGTYTYNEQFF.

The chain links TRBV6-5 to TRBJ2-3; 7 nucleotides align to TRBD2. The V segment lost 6 bases and the J segment 2 bases; nucleotides outside the gene matches: 8. The CDR3 length is 15 residues. The germline V gene encodes CDR1 MNHEY and CDR2 SVGAGI. The CDR3 nucleotides read TGTGCCAGCAGGCAGCGGGGAGACTTCACAGATACGCAGTATTTT. The encoded protein is CASRQRGDFTDTQYF.

The chain carries TRBV21-1 and TRBJ2-7; TRBD1, the D gene given by the table, was not confirmed from the DNA. TRBV21-1 is assigned pseudogene status. The CDR3 has 17 amino acids. The CDR3 loop reads CASIRGKGRRDSYEQYF. DNA of the CDR3: TGTGCCAGCATCAGGGGGAAGGGCAGGAGAGACTCCTACGAGCAGTACTTC.

Concerning this clone itself: The identical CDR3 is also encoded by other nucleotide sequences in the sample. V gene TRBV7-2 combines with J gene TRBJ2-3; D may be TRBD2 (5 bases). The germline V and J ends were trimmed by 5 bases and 2 bases, with 11 bases remaining between them. This CDR3 contains 14 residues. Germline V gene lookup returns CDR1 SGHTA and CDR2 FQGNSA. The CDR3 reads CASSPSGNTDTQYF. DNA for the CDR3: TGTGCCAGCAGCCCGAGCGGAAACACAGATACGCAGTATTTT.

This rearrangement joins TRBV19 to TRBJ1-1, with unresolved D. The CDR3 extends over 12 amino acids. V was trimmed by 5 bases and J by 1 base, leaving 5 bases between them. The germline gives CDR1 LNHDA, CDR2 SQIVND (reference sequence). CDR3 region: CASSVKNTEAFF. The CDR3 bases are TGTGCCAGTAGTGTGAAGAACACTGAAGCTTTCTTT.

The chain recombines TRBV5-6 with TRBJ1-1; 9 bases fit TRBD1. Losses at the gene ends were 2 bases for V and 4 bases for J; bases not matched to a gene: 9. This CDR3 is 16 amino acids long. Germline assignment: CDR1 SGHDT and CDR2 YYEEEE. The CDR3 DNA is TGTGCCAGCAGCTTTAGGGTGGGACAGGGAGGCACTGAAGCTTTCTTT. The encoded protein is CASSFRVGQGGTEAFF.

The chain uses TRBV5-6 and TRBJ2-7, with D possibly TRBD1 on 6 matching bases. Trimming took off 5 bases at V and 2 bases at J, with 8 bases between the two ends. The CDR3 has 12 amino acids. CDR1 and CDR2 (germline): SGHDT, YYEEEE. CDR3 protein: CASSSGAYEQYF. The CDR3 DNA follows: TGTGCCAGCAGTTCAGGGGCCTACGAGCAGTACTTC.

The chain recombines TRBV19 with TRBJ2-2; TRBD2 matches 9 bases. Germline CDR1 and CDR2: LNHDA and SQIVND (reference sequence). V was pared by 2 bases and J by 5 bases, with 12 bases of the junction left unmatched. The CDR3 sequence is 18 residues long. CDR3 coding DNA: TGTGCCAGTAGTATACGGGGGAGACTAGCGGAGGAAACCGGGGAGCTGTTTTTT. Translating it yields CASSIRGRLAEETGELFF. Combining the CDR3 with reference TRBV19 and TRBJ2-2 gives the whole variable domain DGGITQSPKYLFRKEGQNVTLSCEQNLNHDAMYWYRQDPGQGLRLIYYSQIVNDFQKGDIAEGYSVSREKKESFPLTVTSAQKNPTAFYLCASSIRGRLAEETGELFFGEGSRLTVL.

The chain carries TRBV18 and TRBJ2-1; no clear D. The CDR3 consists of 14 residues. Trimming pared 4 bases from V and 4 bases from J, leaving 11 bases between. The germline CDR1 and CDR2 sequences are KGHSH and LQKENI. CDR3: CASSLARLYNEQFF. The CDR3 DNA reads TGTGCCAGCTCACTGGCGCGTTTGTACAATGAGCAGTTCTTC.

The chain combines TRBV21-1 with TRBJ1-5. TRBV21-1 is noted as a pseudogene. This CDR3 region has 14 residues. CDR3 DNA: TGTGCCAGCAGCAGAGACCGGAGCAATCAGCCCCAGCATTTT. Protein: CASSRDRSNQPQHF.

The chain joins TRBV5-1 to TRBJ1-1, with 8 nucleotides matching TRBD1. The CDR3 runs 16 residues. The V gene end was trimmed by 1 base and the J gene end by 3 bases; junction bases not matched to a gene: 8. CDR1 is SGHRS and CDR2 is YFSETQ in the germline V gene. The CDR3 DNA is TGCGCCAGCAGCTTGAACCAGGGGGCGTCGGACACTGAAGCTTTCTTT. Translating it yields CASSLNQGASDTEAFF.